The 19 T cell receptor beta chains below were found in one sample sequenced in a study of graft-versus-host responses after intestinal transplantation. Repertoires were generated with immunoSEQ multiplex PCR, while TCRdb's copy carries only in-frame clones and drops some. The repertoire consists of about 77,000 clones, with 92% occurring once and the leading ten covering about 0.67%. The sample here was PBMCs, taken 98 days after intestinal transplantation. These receptor sequences come from a human patient who received an intestinal transplant, so some T cells may come from the graft donor.

The chain joins TRBV5-1 to TRBJ2-7; 7 bases agree with TRBD2. The V and J ends lost 1 base and 2 bases, in that order; junction bases with no gene match: 3. The CDR3 length is 14 residues. Germline V CDR1 and CDR2: SGHRS, YFSETQ. CDR3 nucleotide sequence: TGCGCCAGCAGCTTGACTAGCGCGCCCTACGAGCAGTACTTC. It encodes CASSLTSAPYEQYF.

For the CDR3, the DNA is TGCGCCAGCAGCCAACCGGGACAGGGGGGGTCGCACAATGAGCAGTTCTTC. Translating gives CASSQPGQGGSHNEQFF. The chain joins TRBV4-1 to TRBJ2-1, with 11 bases identical to TRBD1. J lost 5 bases, V lost 2 bases, and 8 bases had no gene match. The germline gives CDR1 MGHRA, CDR2 YSYEKL. This CDR3 region has 17 residues.

The rearrangement links TRBV28 to TRBJ2-7; D perhaps matches TRBD2 (5 bases). There are 13 residues in the CDR3. CDR1 is MDHEN, CDR2 SYDVKM, per germline. V was trimmed by 3 bases and J by 1 base, leaving 7 bases between them. The CDR3 DNA reads TGTGCCAGCAGTTTTCCGGGATCCTACGAGCAGTACTTC. The encoded protein is CASSFPGSYEQYF.

This sequence joins TRBV6-1 and TRBJ2-7, with D hard to call. The germline V gene has CDR1 MNHNS and CDR2 SASEGT. The germline V and J ends were trimmed by 5 bases and 3 bases, with 17 bases remaining between them. The CDR3 totals 15 residues. As DNA, the CDR3 is TGTGCCAGCAGTACAACCAGATCATCGGGCTACGAGCAGTACTTC. Its translation: CASSTTRSSGYEQYF.

The chain recombines TRBV15 with TRBJ2-7; the D gene is possibly TRBD2 (5 bases). The CDR3 runs 12 residues. V was pared by 5 bases and J by 1 base, with 6 bases between. From germline, CDR1 is LNHNV and CDR2 YYDKDF (reference sequence). The CDR3 DNA follows: TGTGCCACCAGCGAGGGATCCTACGAGCAGTACTTC. This codes for CATSEGSYEQYF. The entire variable domain, with the rest obtained from reference TRBV15 and TRBJ2-7, is as follows: DAMVIQNPRYQVTQFGKPVTLSCSQTLNHNVMYWYQQKSSQAPKLLFHYYDKDFNNEADTPDNFQSRRPNTSFCFLDIRSPGLGDTAMYLCATSEGSYEQYFGPGTRLTVT.

This chain connects TRBV15 to TRBJ1-4; 10 nucleotides align to TRBD1. This CDR3 contains 14 residues. Germline V gives CDR1 LNHNV, CDR2 YYDKDF (reference sequence). The V segment lost 6 bases and the J segment 8 bases; nucleotides outside the gene matches: 6. CDR3 loop: CATRPDRGREKLFF. CDR3 nucleotide sequence: TGTGCCACCAGACCCGACAGGGGGCGAGAAAAACTGTTTTTT.

This chain links TRBV20-1 with TRBJ2-7; D remains ambiguous. This CDR3 contains 11 residues. Germline V gene sequence: CDR1 DFQATT, CDR2 SNEGSKA (reference sequence). The germline V and J ends were trimmed by 6 bases and 3 bases, with 9 bases remaining between them. CDR3 coding DNA: TGCAGTGCAACTACACACTACGAGCAGTACTTC. Its protein is CSATTHYEQYF.

The rearrangement joins TRBV30 to TRBJ2-5; no clear D. Germline CDR1 reads GTSNPN; CDR2 reads SVGIG (reference sequence). V gave up 2 bases and J gave up 5 bases, with 9 bases separating them. The CDR3 is 12 residues long. CDR3 DNA: TGTGCCTGGAGTCTTGGGCCGGAGACCCAGTACTTC. It yields the protein CAWSLGPETQYF.

The chain joins TRBV28 to TRBJ1-2, with TRBD1 matching 9 bases. CDR3 length: 15 residues. V lost 2 bases to trimming and J lost 7 bases; unmatched junction nucleotides: 8. From germline, CDR1 is MDHEN and CDR2 SYDVKM. DNA of the CDR3: TGTGCCAGCAGTTTAGACTTTGGACAGGGGATTGGCTACACCTTC. Its protein is CASSLDFGQGIGYTF.

This clone was observed a single time. The rearrangement links TRBV4-1 to TRBJ2-3; D gene unclear. The CDR3 is 13 amino acids. Germline lookup yields CDR1 MGHRA and CDR2 YSYEKL. V was clipped by 2 bases and J by 1 base, with 4 bases between them. CDR3 coding DNA: TGCGCCAGCAGCCAACAGGGCACAGATACGCAGTATTTT. Encoded protein: CASSQQGTDTQYF.

A remark on this clone: Other DNA sequences of this sample code for an identical CDR3. V and J are TRBV4-1 and TRBJ2-1, with 11 nucleotides matching TRBD2. The CDR3 sequence is 15 residues long. CDR1 MGHRA and CDR2 YSYEKL come from the germline V gene. V was clipped by 4 bases and J by 7 bases; unmatched bases: 6. CDR3 DNA: TGCGCCAGCAGCCCTAATAGCGGGAGGGGTAATGAGCAGTTCTTC. Translating gives CASSPNSGRGNEQFF.

The gene calls are TRBV5-5 and TRBJ1-5; perhaps TRBD1 as D (5 bases). Trimming pared 0 bases from V and 4 bases from J, leaving 14 bases between. This CDR3 region has 16 residues. From germline, CDR1 is SGHKS and CDR2 YYEKEE (reference sequence). The CDR3 here is CASSLAVQGHNQPQHF. CDR3 in DNA: TGTGCCAGCAGCTTGGCAGTCCAGGGTCATAATCAGCCCCAGCATTTT.

J is TRBJ2-7 and V is TRBV7-9; unclear D gene. The CDR3 runs to 11 residues. The germline V gene encodes CDR1 SEHNR and CDR2 FQNEAQ (reference sequence). The V gene lost 4 bases and the J gene lost 3 bases, with 4 bases spanning the gap. This CDR3 is CASSSDYEQYF. DNA of the CDR3: TGTGCCAGCAGCTCCGACTACGAGCAGTACTTC.

This clone was recorded only once. The CDR3 loop reads CASRGTGRETQYF. CDR3 nucleotide sequence: TGTGCCAGCAGGGGGACAGGGCGGGAGACCCAGTACTTC. The chain is built from TRBV7-8 and TRBJ2-5, with 9 bases that match TRBD1. In germline, CDR1 is SGHVS, CDR2 FQNEAQ. The CDR3 contains 13 residues. Trimming cost V 6 bases and J 5 bases; bases outside gene matches: 4.

CDR3: CASSQDSYENIQYF. Here the CDR3 DNA reads TGTGCCAGCAGCCAGGACAGCTATGAAAACATTCAGTACTTC. This chain connects TRBV4-2 to TRBJ2-4; D might be TRBD1 (6 bases). Germline V gene data show CDR1 as LGHNA and CDR2 as YNFKEQ. V was clipped by 3 bases and J by 5 bases, with 11 bases between them. The CDR3 totals 14 residues.

The gene calls are TRBV5-1 and TRBJ2-5, with TRBD2 matching over 7 bases. V was clipped by 4 bases and J by 1 base; unmatched bases: 19. The germline gives CDR1 SGHRS, CDR2 YFSETQ. This CDR3 has 19 residues. CDR3 residues: CASSRGRDSGRAGQETQYF. The CDR3 DNA reads as TGCGCCAGCAGCCGAGGACGGGACTCTGGGAGGGCGGGCCAAGAGACCCAGTACTTC.

This sequence joins TRBV6-1 and TRBJ2-2; possibly TRBD2 for D (5 bases). V lost 4 bases and J lost 3, with 9 bases in between. The germline CDR1 and CDR2 sequences are MNHNS and SASEGT. The CDR3 spans 14 residues. CDR3 sequence: CASSVRLYTGELFF. The CDR3 bases are TGTGCCAGCAGTGTTAGACTATACACCGGGGAGCTGTTTTTT.

As for this clone: Mismatch with germline at one junction end may stem from a read error. This rearrangement joins TRBV6-1 to TRBJ2-7; D is possibly TRBD1 (6 bases). The CDR3 is 8 residues long. Germline V lookup: CDR1 MNHNS, CDR2 SASEGT. In DNA form, the CDR3 reads TGTGCCAGCAGTTCAGGGGACTTC. Protein product: CASSSGDF.

The chain links TRBV5-5 to TRBJ2-3, with D perhaps TRBD1 (5 bases). CDR1 and CDR2 (germline): SGHKS, YYEKEE (reference sequence). V lost 2 bases to trimming and J lost 6 bases, with 10 bases between them. The CDR3 totals 13 residues. CDR3 sequence: CASSLRTSDTQYF. In nucleotides, the CDR3 is TGTGCCAGCAGCTTAAGGACATCGGATACGCAGTATTTT.